Listed below are T cell receptor beta chains from one sample, sequenced in a study of cytotoxic CD8 clonotypes in ibrutinib-treated CLL. The assay was immunoSEQ multiplex PCR, and TCRdb's table has in-frame clones only and misses some. The table records about 150,000 clones, 76% of them present only once. The source material was PBMCs, sampled after 24 months of ibrutinib treatment. These receptors were taken from a human donor with chronic lymphocytic leukemia. The CDR3 runs from the conserved cysteine through the conserved F or W. D genes are given only for firm matches. Part of the rows lack a size; the others show once, few, many or a class for expanded clones.

v_gene,d_gene,abundance,j_gene,CDR3nt,CDR3aa
TRBV10-3,NA,few,TRBJ2-1,TGTGCCATCAGTGAGTCGGGCGGCCCCCCCTACAATGAGCAGTTCTTC,CAISESGGPPYNEQFF
TRBV4-2,NA,NA,TRBJ2-5,TGTGCCAGCAGCCAAGACGGTCCGGGGTACCAAGAGACCCAGTACTTC,CASSQDGPGYQETQYF
TRBV9,NA,NA,TRBJ2-2,TGTGCCAGCAGCCCAGGGGCTGCGACCGGGGAGCTGTTTTTT,CASSPGAATGELFF
TRBV5-8,NA,NA,TRBJ2-3,TGTGCCAGCAGCCCCAGCACAGATACGCAGTATTTT,CASSPSTDTQYF
TRBV19,TRBD1,NA,TRBJ2-7,TGTGCCAGTAGTAGAGGGACAGCCTCCTACGAGCAGTACTTC,CASSRGTASYEQYF
TRBV4-2,NA,NA,TRBJ2-5,TGTGCCAGCAGCCAAGGGGTAGCCGGGACCCAGTACTTC,CASSQGVAGTQYF
TRBV28,NA,many,TRBJ2-7,TGTGCCAGCAGTAGCCCTCTCTACGAGCAGTACTTC,CASSSPLYEQYF
TRBV6-1,NA,NA,TRBJ1-1,TGTGCCAGCAGCCGGGACATCTGGAACACTGAAGCTTTCTTT,CASSRDIWNTEAFF
TRBV20-1,NA,NA,TRBJ1-2,TGCAGTGCTAGGCCCCTTGGTGGCTACACCTTC,CSARPLGGYTF
TRBV29-1,NA,NA,TRBJ2-3,TGCAGCGTTGACCACTACACAGATACGCAGTATTTT,CSVDHYTDTQYF
TRBV7-9,TRBD1,NA,TRBJ2-3,TGTGCCAGCAGCTTAGGGACAGGGGTTGGAACAGATACGCAGTATTTT,CASSLGTGVGTDTQYF
TRBV18,NA,NA,TRBJ1-2,TGTGCCAGCTCACCACCTTGGGGGTCTCCGGGCTACACCTTC,CASSPPWGSPGYTF
TRBV5-4,TRBD2,NA,TRBJ2-3,TGTGCCAGCAGCTTGGCCAGCGGGGAGGCGCAGTATTTT,CASSLASGEAQYF
TRBV7-2,NA,NA,TRBJ1-1,TGTGCCAGCAGCCCGGGACCTCAGAACACTGAAGCTTTCTTT,CASSPGPQNTEAFF
TRBV19,NA,NA,TRBJ2-1,TGTGCCACTGAGTCCTACAATGAGCAGTTCTTC,CATESYNEQFF
TRBV5-4,NA,NA,TRBJ2-2,TGTGCCAGCAGCCCCCACACAAACACCGGGGAGCTGTTTTTT,CASSPHTNTGELFF
TRBV7-9,TRBD2,few,TRBJ2-3,TGTGCCAGCAGCCCGCGCGGGAGGGGAGATACGCAGTATTTT,CASSPRGRGDTQYF
TRBV18,TRBD2,NA,TRBJ2-5,TGTGCCAGCTCACCACCCAGCGGGGGGCAAGAGACCCAGTACTTC,CASSPPSGGQETQYF
TRBV4-2,NA,many,TRBJ2-7,TGTGCCAGCAGCCAAGAGTGGGGCTACGAGCAGTACTTC,CASSQEWGYEQYF
TRBV28,TRBD1,NA,TRBJ2-6,TGTGCCAGCGGACAGGGGGCCGGGTCTGGGGCCAACGTCCTGACTTTC,CASGQGAGSGANVLTF
TRBV7-3,NA,NA,TRBJ1-2,TGTGCCAGCAGCTCCTCAGGGGACTATGGCTACACCTTC,CASSSSGDYGYTF
TRBV19,TRBD2,few,TRBJ2-1,TGTGCCAGTAGTATAGATGGAATAGCGGGAGATGAGCAGTTCTTC,CASSIDGIAGDEQFF
TRBV10-3,NA,NA,TRBJ2-7,TGTGCCATCGGAGGGAGCTCCTACGAGCAGTACTTC,CAIGGSSYEQYF